This TCR beta chain came from a study of early T cells in non-severe SARS-CoV-2 infection. Study-level points and caveats: Matches to VDJdb favored anti-spike CD8 responses and missed private and CD4 specificities.

Unique molecular identifiers (one per individual cDNA molecule) were attached. TCRdb reanalysed the 5' RACE reads using MiXCR and keeps one entry per CDR3 protein. The table records 55,000 or so distinct CDR3 sequences, about 9.9% of them present only once. Remarks on this clonotype: What it binds is unknown. The junction shows a germline mismatch at one end, possibly a read error.

Sequencing was performed on whole blood. The origin of this receptor is an adult who was a healthcare worker with PCR-confirmed SARS-CoV-2 infection or an uninfected control (not recorded which).

CDR3 sequence: CTSSLGSDGETQYF. CDR3 sequence (DNA): TGCACCAGCAGCTTGGGTAGTGATGGAGAGACCCAGTACTTC. This chain links TRBV5-1 with TRBJ2-5; no definite D call. CDR3 length: 14 amino acids. Germline lookup yields CDR1 SGHRS and CDR2 YFSETQ.